This record looks at one T cell receptor beta chain sequence and its context. No antigen is known for it. No conserved phenylalanine or tryptophan is present at the end of the CDR3, so a read error is the likely explanation. It is unclear where the CDR3 begins or ends on the DNA, so no DNA is shown, and the CDR3 is as TCRdb lists it. Researchers used genomic DNA as the template to profile TCR beta VDJ and CDR3. TCRdb ran MiXCR on the reads and lists one entry per CDR3 protein. This table has some 410,000 distinct CDR3 sequences, 65% to 80% appearing once. The data were obtained in a study of CD8+CD57+ T cells in acquired aplastic anemia. About the research overall: Sorted CD4+ plus CD8+ cells gave DNA averaging roughly 2.9 ug. Read counts for CD4+ cells (from healthy donors) averaged approximately 10 million. Study-wide findings and caveats: Significant differences in CD8+ Simpson's diversity were not observed between patients and controls. Shared by patients and controls, 25 to 30 CD8+ CDR3s were abundant in patients.

CDR1 SGHTA and CDR2 FQGNSA come from the germline V gene. The CDR3 has 13 amino acids, counting both end residues. The TCR originated in a human donor in good health, serving as a control. Sequencing was performed on sorted CD4+, CD8+, or CD8+CD57+ T cells (not recorded which) from PBMCs. The chain uses TRBV7-2 and TRBJ2-1; whether TRBD1, the table's D call, matches the DNA was not checked. This CDR3 reads CASSFKPGEDEQY.